Presented here are 11 T cell receptor beta chains from one specimen sequenced in a study of beta chain features in type 1 diabetes. Study-wide results and limits: Within each of all four CD4+ subsets, Type 1 diabetes patients had TCRB CDR3s that were moderately but significantly shorter.

These receptors are not linked to any known antigen. The authors reverse transcribed all of the isolated RNA, so sequencing captured expressed TCRB transcripts. Measured with immunoSEQ multiplex PCR; TCRdb has only the in-frame clones, and not every one. The table includes 250,000 or so clones, about a fifth detected once. Sequenced material: naive CD4+ T cells from blood. Receptors originate from a woman aged 40 to 49 with type 1 diabetes.

This clone has only a few counts. This sequence joins TRBV23-1 and TRBJ1-4; TRBD1 matches at 9 bases. TRBV23-1 falls under the ORF class, with uncertain function. The CDR3 length is 17 residues. V lost 7 bases and J lost 3; bases outside the gene matches: 12. The CDR3 reads CASNQKKQGAPNEKLFF. As DNA, the CDR3 is TGCGCCAGCAACCAAAAAAAACAGGGGGCTCCTAATGAAAAACTGTTTTTT.

In its sample, this clone was seen a few times. This CDR3 is also generated by other DNA sequences in the sample. J is TRBJ2-1 and V is TRBV5-4; D not certain. Germline V gene sequence: CDR1 SGHNT, CDR2 YYREEE (reference sequence). The ends were cut back, 2 bases at V and 5 bases at J, with 2 bases in the middle. CDR3 length: 11 amino acids. CDR3 coding DNA: TGTGCCAGCAGCTTTAACAATGAGCAGTTCTTC. This translates into CASSFNNEQFF.

The rearrangement uses TRBV5-4 and TRBJ2-5, with TRBD1 identical over 7 bases. The CDR3 totals 16 residues. The trim removed 5 bases at V and 1 base at J, leaving 11 bases unmatched. CDR1 and CDR2 from the germline V gene are SGHNT and YYREEE (reference sequence). CDR3 sequence: CASRLAMTGPQETQYF. In DNA form, the CDR3 reads TGTGCCAGCAGGCTCGCGATGACAGGGCCCCAAGAGACCCAGTACTTC.

This clone was picked up a small number of times. The rearrangement uses TRBV25-1 and TRBJ2-1, with 9 bases aligning to TRBD2. Germline V gene data show CDR1 as MGHDK and CDR2 as SYGVNS. This CDR3 has 17 amino acids. V gave up 6 bases and J gave up 1 base; unmatched junction bases: 10. CDR3 loop: CASSRSGGPRSYNEQFF. For the CDR3, the DNA is TGTGCCAGCAGCAGGAGCGGGGGGCCCCGATCCTACAATGAGCAGTTCTTC.

The V gene is TRBV25-1, the J gene TRBJ2-7, with 7 bases fitting TRBD1. This CDR3 spans 14 amino acids. The V gene end was trimmed by 5 bases and the J gene end by 4 bases; junction bases not matched to a gene: 8. The germline V gene has CDR1 MGHDK and CDR2 SYGVNS. CDR3 sequence (DNA): TGTGCCAGCAGTAAAACAGGGGAAAATTACGAGCAGTACTTC. Translation gives CASSKTGENYEQYF.

This clone showed up just a few times. The rearrangement links TRBV5-4 to TRBJ2-2; 8 bases map to TRBD2. J gave up 4 bases and V 0 bases, and 5 bases lay outside the gene matches. The CDR3 runs to 16 residues. Germline V CDR1 and CDR2: SGHNT, YYREEE (reference sequence). CDR3 nucleotide sequence: TGTGCCAGCAGCTTGGTTGGCGGGGGGTTCACCGGGGAGCTGTTTTTT. It encodes CASSLVGGGFTGELFF.

This clone was counted between two and nine times. J is TRBJ2-3 and V is TRBV2; D gene unclear. Trimming stripped 6 bases from V and 1 base from J, with 14 bases between. The CDR3 totals 15 residues. Germline lookup yields CDR1 SNHLY and CDR2 FYNNEI. CDR3 protein: CASSGAVLGTDTQYF. Written as DNA, the CDR3 is TGTGCCAGCAGCGGCGCGGTCTTGGGCACAGATACGCAGTATTTT. The whole variable domain, filled in from reference TRBV2 and TRBJ2-3, reads EPEVTQTPSHQVTQMGQEVILRCVPISNHLYFYWYRQILGQKVEFLVSFYNNEISEKSEIFDDQFSVERPDGSNFTLKIRSTKLEDSAMYFCASSGAVLGTDTQYFGPGTRLTVL.

The CDR3: CASSSDSHNEQFF. The CDR3 DNA is TGTGCCAGCAGCTCAGACAGCCACAATGAGCAGTTCTTC. The V and J genes are TRBV5-4 and TRBJ2-1; D is perhaps TRBD1 (5 bases). Trimming removed 3 bases at V and 5 bases at J, with 9 bases between. This CDR3 comprises 13 residues. Germline CDR1 is SGHNT and CDR2 is YYREEE (reference sequence).

V is TRBV7-9 and J is TRBJ2-2; perhaps TRBD1 as D (5 bases). Per germline, CDR1 SEHNR and CDR2 FQNEAQ (reference sequence). Trimming left V 4 bases short and J 5 bases short, with 11 bases between. The CDR3 totals 14 residues. CDR3 sequence: CASSWTPRTGELFF. The CDR3 DNA is TGTGCCAGCAGCTGGACACCTAGGACCGGGGAGCTGTTTTTT.

The chain has TRBV18 and TRBJ1-1; D gene unclear. The germline V and J ends were trimmed by 3 bases and 1 base, with 15 bases remaining between them. The germline V gene has CDR1 KGHSH and CDR2 LQKENI. The CDR3 covers 16 residues. DNA for the CDR3: TGTGCCAGCTCACCGGGCAGGTTGATAACGAACACTGAAGCTTTCTTT. Translated, it gives CASSPGRLITNTEAFF. The whole variable domain, filled in from reference TRBV18 and TRBJ1-1, reads NAGVMQNPRHLVRRRGQEARLRCSPMKGHSHVYWYRQLPEEGLKFMVYLQKENIIDESGMPKERFSAEFPKEGPSILRIQQVVRGDSAAYFCASSPGRLITNTEAFFGQGTRLTVV.

Only one count was recorded for this clone. The chain employs TRBV27 and TRBJ1-6, with TRBD1 as a possible D gene (6 bases). CDR1 and CDR2 (germline): MNHEY, SMNVEV (reference sequence). With 7 bases removed from V and 10 bases from J, the gap between germline ends came to 20 bases. The CDR3 is 15 residues long. The DNA for the CDR3 is TGTGCCAGCACCTTCGTACAGGGAAAAAACTCACCCCTCCACTTT. As protein: CASTFVQGKNSPLHF.